This is a list of T cell receptor beta chains from one sample in a study of blood T cell repertoires in COVID-19. The method was immunoSEQ multiplex PCR; TCRdb's version includes in-frame clones alone and lacks a portion of them. The sample holds hundreds of thousands of clones; around 84% are singletons and the top ten take 15% to 20%. Sequencing input: peripheral blood. These receptor sequences come from a woman aged 80 or older with active or convalescent COVID-19. CDR3s include the opening cysteine and the closing phenylalanine or tryptophan. A D gene is named only where the DNA matches it firmly. For some rows the clone size is stated as once, few or many, or as a class when expanded; others skip it.

j_call: TRBJ2-3
d_call: NA
v_call: TRBV7-2
clone_size: NA
cdr3_aa: CASSPRTHTDTQYF
cdr3_nt: TGTGCCAGCAGCCCTCGGACTCACACAGATACGCAGTATTTT

j_call: TRBJ2-3
d_call: NA
v_call: TRBV2
clone_size: NA
cdr3_aa: CASSEALPTTTDTQYF
cdr3_nt: TGTGCCAGCAGTGAAGCGCTTCCGACTACCACAGATACGCAGTATTTT

j_call: TRBJ2-3
d_call: TRBD2
v_call: TRBV5-1
clone_size: NA
cdr3_aa: CASSLRLAGTDTQYF
cdr3_nt: TGCGCCAGCAGCTTGAGGCTAGCGGGCACAGATACGCAGTATTTT

j_call: TRBJ1-4
d_call: NA
v_call: TRBV25-1
clone_size: NA
cdr3_aa: CASSQGQVNEKLFF
cdr3_nt: TGTGCCAGCAGCCAGGGGCAAGTTAATGAAAAACTGTTTTTT

j_call: TRBJ2-5
d_call: TRBD2
v_call: TRBV18
clone_size: NA
cdr3_aa: CASSPGLAGWETQYF
cdr3_nt: TGTGCCAGCTCACCGGGACTAGCGGGCTGGGAGACCCAGTACTTC

j_call: TRBJ2-7
d_call: TRBD1
v_call: TRBV19
clone_size: once
cdr3_aa: CASKRDRGGYEQYF
cdr3_nt: TGTGCCAGTAAGCGGGACAGGGGTGGCTACGAGCAGTACTTC

j_call: TRBJ2-5
d_call: TRBD1
v_call: TRBV9
clone_size: NA
cdr3_aa: CASSVEGTVEETQYF
cdr3_nt: TGTGCCAGCAGCGTAGAGGGGACAGTAGAAGAGACCCAGTACTTC

j_call: TRBJ2-3
d_call: NA
v_call: TRBV5-1
clone_size: NA
cdr3_aa: CASRLGGVSTDTQYF
cdr3_nt: TGCGCCAGCAGATTAGGGGGAGTCAGCACAGATACGCAGTATTTT

j_call: TRBJ1-2
d_call: NA
v_call: TRBV9
clone_size: once
cdr3_aa: CASSAGPQVSGYTF
cdr3_nt: TGTGCCAGCAGCGCCGGGCCACAGGTGTCGGGCTACACCTTC

j_call: TRBJ1-2
d_call: NA
v_call: TRBV18
clone_size: NA
cdr3_aa: CASSTTPGHQNYGYTF
cdr3_nt: TGTGCCAGCTCAACGACTCCGGGACACCAAAACTATGGCTACACCTTC

j_call: TRBJ2-5
d_call: NA
v_call: TRBV5-5
clone_size: NA
cdr3_aa: CASSSAGVPETQYF
cdr3_nt: TGTGCCAGCAGCTCGGCAGGGGTGCCGGAGACCCAGTACTTC

j_call: TRBJ1-5
d_call: NA
v_call: TRBV27
clone_size: NA
cdr3_aa: CASSPWDGGSNQPQHF
cdr3_nt: TGTGCCAGCAGTCCCTGGGACGGGGGGAGCAATCAGCCCCAGCATTTT

j_call: TRBJ2-5
d_call: NA
v_call: TRBV6-5
clone_size: NA
cdr3_aa: CASSDWVGAQETQYF
cdr3_nt: TGTGCCAGCAGCGATTGGGTGGGGGCGCAAGAGACCCAGTACTTC

j_call: TRBJ1-1
d_call: TRBD1
v_call: TRBV6-5
clone_size: NA
cdr3_aa: CASSSLTGDVEAFF
cdr3_nt: TGTGCCAGCAGCTCCCTCACAGGGGATGTTGAAGCTTTCTTT

j_call: TRBJ1-2
d_call: TRBD1
v_call: TRBV2
clone_size: NA
cdr3_aa: CASSLRQGGSYGYTF
cdr3_nt: TGTGCCAGCAGTCTCCGACAGGGGGGATCCTATGGCTACACCTTC

j_call: TRBJ2-1
d_call: TRBD1
v_call: TRBV18
clone_size: NA
cdr3_aa: CASSPGTDNEQFF
cdr3_nt: TGTGCCAGCTCGCCCGGGACAGACAATGAGCAGTTCTTC

j_call: TRBJ2-5
d_call: NA
v_call: TRBV5-6
clone_size: NA
cdr3_aa: CASSSGHLDRGETQYF
cdr3_nt: TGTGCCAGCAGCTCGGGACACCTCGACCGTGGAGAGACCCAGTACTTC

j_call: TRBJ2-4
d_call: TRBD1
v_call: TRBV5-4
clone_size: NA
cdr3_aa: CASSLAQGGNIQYF
cdr3_nt: TGTGCCAGCAGCTTGGCACAGGGGGGAAACATTCAGTACTTC

j_call: TRBJ1-3
d_call: NA
v_call: TRBV7-2
clone_size: few
cdr3_aa: CASSLGQGSGNTIYF
cdr3_nt: TGTGCCAGCAGCTTAGGTCAGGGTTCAGGAAACACCATATATTTT

j_call: TRBJ1-3
d_call: NA
v_call: TRBV18
clone_size: NA
cdr3_aa: CASSRSGLRTIYF
cdr3_nt: TGTGCCAGCTCCCGATCAGGGTTGCGGACCATATATTTT